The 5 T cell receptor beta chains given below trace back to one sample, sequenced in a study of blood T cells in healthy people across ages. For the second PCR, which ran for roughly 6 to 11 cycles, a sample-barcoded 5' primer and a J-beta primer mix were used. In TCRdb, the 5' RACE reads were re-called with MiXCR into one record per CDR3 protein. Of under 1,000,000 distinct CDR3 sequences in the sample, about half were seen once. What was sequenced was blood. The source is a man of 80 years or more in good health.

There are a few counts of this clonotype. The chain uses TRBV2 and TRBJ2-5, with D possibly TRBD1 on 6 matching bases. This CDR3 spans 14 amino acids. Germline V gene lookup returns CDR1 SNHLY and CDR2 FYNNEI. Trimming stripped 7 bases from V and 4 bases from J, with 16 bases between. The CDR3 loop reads CASTRDTIGETQYF. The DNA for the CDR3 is TGTGCCAGCACCCGGGACACCATCGGAGAGACCCAGTACTTC.

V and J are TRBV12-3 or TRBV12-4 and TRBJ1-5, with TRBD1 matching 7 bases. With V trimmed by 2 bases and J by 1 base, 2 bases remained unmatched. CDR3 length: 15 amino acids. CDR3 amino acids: CASSLMGQSNQPQHF. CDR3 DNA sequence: TGTGCCAGCAGTTTAATGGGACAGAGCAATCAGCCCCAGCATTTT.

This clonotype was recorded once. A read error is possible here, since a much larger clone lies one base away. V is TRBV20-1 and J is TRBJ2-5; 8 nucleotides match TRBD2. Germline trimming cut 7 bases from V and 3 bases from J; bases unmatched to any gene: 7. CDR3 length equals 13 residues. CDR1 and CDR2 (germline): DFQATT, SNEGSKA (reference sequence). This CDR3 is CSVYSGAKETQYF. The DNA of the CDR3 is TGCAGTGTATATAGCGGGGCCAAAGAGACCCAGTACTTC.

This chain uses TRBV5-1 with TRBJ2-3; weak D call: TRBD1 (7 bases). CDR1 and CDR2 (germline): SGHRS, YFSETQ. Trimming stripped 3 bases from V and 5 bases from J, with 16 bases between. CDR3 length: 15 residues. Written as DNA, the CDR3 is TGCGCCAGCAGCTCGGGACTCACAGGGGAAGATACGCAGTATTTT. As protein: CASSSGLTGEDTQYF.

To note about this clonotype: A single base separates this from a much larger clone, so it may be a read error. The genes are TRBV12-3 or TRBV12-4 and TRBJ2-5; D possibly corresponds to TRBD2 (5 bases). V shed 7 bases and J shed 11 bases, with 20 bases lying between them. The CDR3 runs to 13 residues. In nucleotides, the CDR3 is TGTGCCAGCACCATCGGGGAACTGAATGAGCAGTACTTC. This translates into CASTIGELNEQYF.